The 19 T cell receptor beta chains presented below share a single source sample, sequenced in a study of blood T cell repertoires in COVID-19. Profiled with immunoSEQ multiplex PCR; TCRdb holds only in-frame clones, not every one. This table has approximately 180,000 clones, more than 75% appearing once. Material for sequencing was PBMCs or T cells enriched from blood (not recorded which). These receptors were obtained from a woman aged 45-60 years with acute COVID-19.

V gene TRBV27 combines with J gene TRBJ1-1; 7 bases are a match to TRBD1. Trimming at V came to 7 bases and at J to 0 bases, leaving 5 bases not matched to a gene. Germline CDR1 MNHEY, CDR2 SMNVEV (reference sequence). The CDR3 contains 14 residues. This CDR3 reads CASTDRAMNTEAFF. Written as DNA, the CDR3 is TGTGCCAGCACAGACAGGGCCATGAACACTGAAGCTTTCTTT.

V gene TRBV19 combines with J gene TRBJ1-1; tentatively, D is TRBD1 (5 bases). CDR1 and CDR2 (germline): LNHDA, SQIVND (reference sequence). This CDR3 comprises 15 residues. The V end was cut by 5 bases, the J end by 1 base, with 14 bases between. The CDR3: CASSGASLPNTEAFF. DNA of the CDR3: TGTGCCAGTAGTGGGGCCAGCCTGCCGAACACTGAAGCTTTCTTT. Full variable domain (rest looked up from reference TRBV19 and TRBJ1-1): DGGITQSPKYLFRKEGQNVTLSCEQNLNHDAMYWYRQDPGQGLRLIYYSQIVNDFQKGDIAEGYSVSREKKESFPLTVTSAQKNPTAFYLCASSGASLPNTEAFFGQGTRLTVV.

In this sample, this clone turned up once. The rearrangement uses TRBV27 and TRBJ2-1, with TRBD1 identical over 9 bases. V shed 5 bases, J shed 5 bases, and the junction held 10 bases outside the gene matches. This CDR3 contains 16 residues. Germline V gene sequence: CDR1 MNHEY, CDR2 SMNVEV (reference sequence). The CDR3 protein is CASSTSTGTGHNEQFF. CDR3 DNA: TGTGCCAGCAGTACGTCAACCGGGACAGGGCACAATGAGCAGTTCTTC.

This chain connects TRBV24-1 to TRBJ1-2, with 7 positions matching TRBD1. The CDR3 consists of 13 residues. Losses at the gene ends were 5 bases for V and 6 bases for J; bases not matched to a gene: 5. Germline values: CDR1 KGHDR, CDR2 SFDVKD. CDR3 DNA: TGTGCCACCAGTGGGACAGGACGAGATGGCTACACCTTC. Residues: CATSGTGRDGYTF.

This chain joins TRBV6-5 and TRBJ1-2; 9 bases are a match to TRBD1. Germline V gene sequence: CDR1 MNHEY, CDR2 SVGAGI. This CDR3 has 14 residues. The J segment lost 6 bases and the V segment lost 5 bases, leaving 7 bases of the junction unmatched. For the CDR3, the DNA is TGTGCCAGCAGTAAACTTACAGGGGGCGATGGCTACACCTTC. As protein: CASSKLTGGDGYTF.

The genes are TRBV2 and TRBJ1-4; D not resolved. This CDR3 region has 14 residues. V was shortened by 6 bases and J by 4 bases, with 12 bases between the two germline ends. From germline, CDR1 is SNHLY and CDR2 FYNNEI. CDR3 loop: CASSDTRFNEKLFF. DNA for the CDR3: TGTGCCAGCAGCGATACACGTTTTAATGAAAAACTGTTTTTT.

J is TRBJ2-3 and V is TRBV4-1; a possible D gene is TRBD2 (6 bases). This CDR3 spans 13 amino acids. The germline gives CDR1 MGHRA, CDR2 YSYEKL. V lost 4 bases and J 8 bases, leaving 13 bases between the germline ends. CDR3 residues: CASSPRGRGTQYF. DNA for the CDR3: TGCGCCAGCAGCCCGCGGGGTCGGGGTACGCAGTATTTT.

The rearrangement uses TRBV7-9 and TRBJ1-4; tentatively, D is TRBD1 (6 bases). The CDR3 spans 16 residues. Germline V gene data show CDR1 as SEHNR and CDR2 as FQNEAQ (reference sequence). V lost 5 bases to trimming and J lost 0 bases, with 13 bases between them. Here the CDR3 reads CASSAGQTATNEKLFF. DNA for the CDR3: TGTGCCAGCAGCGCTGGACAGACCGCAACTAATGAAAAACTGTTTTTT.

This clone has just a few counts. The chain is built from TRBV29-1 and TRBJ1-1, with 10 bases aligning to TRBD1. CDR1 and CDR2 (germline): SQVTM, ANQGSEA. The CDR3 covers 15 residues. Germline trimming cut 6 bases from V and 4 bases from J; bases unmatched to any gene: 11. The CDR3 region is CSVQRTGGLGTEAFF. CDR3 DNA: TGCAGCGTGCAAAGGACAGGGGGTTTAGGCACTGAAGCTTTCTTT. Together with reference TRBV29-1 and TRBJ1-1, the CDR3 gives the full variable domain: SAVISQKPSRDICQRGTSLTIQCQVDSQVTMMFWYRQQPGQSLTLIATANQGSEATYESGFVIDKFPISRPNLTFSTLTVSNMSPEDSSIYLCSVQRTGGLGTEAFFGQGTRLTVV.

This chain connects TRBV27 to TRBJ2-4; D is unclear. V lost 6 bases and J lost 0, with 12 bases in between. Germline lookup yields CDR1 MNHEY and CDR2 SMNVEV (reference sequence). The length of the CDR3 is 15 residues. CDR3 sequence: CASSPGPLAKNIQYF. The CDR3 DNA is TGTGCCAGCAGCCCGGGTCCCTTAGCCAAAAACATTCAGTACTTC.

This chain connects TRBV5-6 to TRBJ2-4; TRBD2 might be the D (5 bases). This CDR3 is 14 amino acids long. Germline CDR1 is SGHDT and CDR2 is YYEEEE. Trimming took 6 bases from V and 7 from J, leaving 17 bases between them. The CDR3 DNA is TGTGCCAGCATCTCCCGGGGAGCCGGGAACATTCAGTACTTC. Translation: CASISRGAGNIQYF.

The chain recombines TRBV28 with TRBJ2-7, with 9 bases fitting TRBD1. The V gene end was trimmed by 8 bases and the J gene end by 3 bases; junction bases not matched to a gene: 11. Looked up from germline, CDR1 is MDHEN and CDR2 is SYDVKM. CDR3 size: 15 residues. The CDR3 region has the DNA TGTGCCAGCGCCCACACCGGGACAGGGTTCTACGAGCAGTACGTC. Its translation is CASAHTGTGFYEQYV.

This clone has only one observation. The chain combines TRBV27 with TRBJ1-4; 8 nucleotides agree with TRBD1. CDR1 is MNHEY and CDR2 is SMNVEV in the germline V gene (reference sequence). After removal of 3 bases from V and 7 bases from J, the junction contained 7 bases not matched to a gene. CDR3 length equals 15 residues. The DNA for the CDR3 is TGTGCCAGCAGTTTCAGGGGGCGTAGGTCTGAAAAACTGTTTTTT. Protein product: CASSFRGRRSEKLFF.

This chain joins TRBV3-1 (or the pseudogene TRBV3-2) and TRBJ1-5, with D unclear. CDR1 LGHDT and CDR2 YNNKEL come from the germline V gene (reference sequence). V dropped 5 bases and J dropped 0 bases, with 8 bases sitting between them. The CDR3 totals 14 residues. The CDR3 sequence: CASSSTVSNQPQHF. The CDR3 DNA reads as TGTGCCAGCAGCTCCACGGTTAGCAATCAGCCCCAGCATTTT.

V usage is TRBV5-6 and J usage is TRBJ1-1; possible D gene TRBD1, 6 bases. CDR1 and CDR2 (germline): SGHDT, YYEEEE. V was clipped by 3 bases and J by 1 base, with 10 bases between them. CDR3 length equals 14 residues. The CDR3 is CASSWGHPNTEAFF. The CDR3 nucleotides are TGTGCCAGCAGCTGGGGACACCCGAACACTGAAGCTTTCTTT. The complete variable domain, with remaining parts taken from reference TRBV5-6 and TRBJ1-1, reads DAGVTQSPTHLIKTRGQQVTLRCSPKSGHDTVSWYQQALGQGPQFIFQYYEEEERQRGNFPDRFSGHQFPNYSSELNVNALLLGDSALYLCASSWGHPNTEAFFGQGTRLTVV.

V is TRBV10-3 and J is TRBJ1-6; a weak D match, TRBD1 (5 bases). This CDR3 has 14 amino acids. The V end lost 6 bases, the J end lost 7 bases, and 13 bases lay between the germline ends. Per the germline V gene, CDR1 is ENHRY and CDR2 is SYGVKD. The chain's CDR3 is CAIRLGRDNSPLHF. CDR3 DNA: TGTGCCATCAGGTTGGGGAGGGACAATTCACCCCTCCACTTT.

CDR3 sequence (DNA): TGTGCCAGCAGCCGCCGACAGGGGGCCATGAACACTGAAGCTTTCTTT. This gives the protein CASSRRQGAMNTEAFF. The chain combines TRBV3-1 (or the pseudogene TRBV3-2) with TRBJ1-1, with 10 bases fitting TRBD1. The CDR3 length is 16 residues. Per germline, CDR1 LGHDT and CDR2 YNNKEL (reference sequence). The V gene end was trimmed by 4 bases and the J gene end by 0 bases; junction bases not matched to a gene: 5.

The V and J genes are TRBV29-1 and TRBJ2-5, with D perhaps matching TRBD2 (5 bases). CDR1 SQVTM and CDR2 ANQGSEA come from the germline V gene. The CDR3 is made up of 12 amino acids. Trimming cost V 8 bases and J 4 bases, with 14 bases left between them. The CDR3 protein is CSTGVNGETQYF. The CDR3 DNA reads TGCAGCACCGGGGTAAATGGAGAGACCCAGTACTTC.

V gene TRBV19 combines with J gene TRBJ1-1; no reliable D call. The CDR3 runs to 12 residues. CDR1 is LNHDA, CDR2 SQIVND, per germline (reference sequence). The germline V and J ends were trimmed by 7 bases and 3 bases, with 9 bases remaining between them. CDR3 sequence (DNA): TGTGCCAGTACCTGGGAGGACACTGAAGCTTTCTTT. This encodes CASTWEDTEAFF.